This T cell receptor beta chain is from a study of T cell repertoires in cytomegalovirus infection. Study details: Epitope selection comprised recently identified HLA-C-restricted CMV epitopes and well-studied HLA-B-restricted CMV epitopes. Both a matching HLA type and CMV infection were indicated by public TCR beta signatures.

The study, taken as a whole, reports: Summed frequency of shared TCR beta families picked out CMV carriers who also had the relevant HLA. CMV-specific TCR beta clonotypes restricted by HLA-C dominated the ex vivo response.

TCRdb redid the calling of the reads with MiXCR, one entry per CDR3 protein. The sample carries approximately 730,000 distinct CDR3 sequences, under 35% recorded once. This CDR3 is 14 amino acids long. V lost 6 bases, J lost 6 bases, and 17 bases lay in between. About this clonotype itself: Its antigen is not identified.

The sequence derives from a human donor in good health (CMV status not recorded). Some clones in this sample may be carry-over from other donors' samples. The chain is built from TRBV12-3 or TRBV12-4 and TRBJ1-1; D might be TRBD1 (6 bases). This specimen was cultured CD8+ T cells from PBMCs, taken from culture after CMV antigen stimulation. The CDR3 nucleotides read TGTGCCAGCAGCCCAACAGGGTTCCTCGCTGAAGCTTTCTTT. Translating it yields CASSPTGFLAEAFF.